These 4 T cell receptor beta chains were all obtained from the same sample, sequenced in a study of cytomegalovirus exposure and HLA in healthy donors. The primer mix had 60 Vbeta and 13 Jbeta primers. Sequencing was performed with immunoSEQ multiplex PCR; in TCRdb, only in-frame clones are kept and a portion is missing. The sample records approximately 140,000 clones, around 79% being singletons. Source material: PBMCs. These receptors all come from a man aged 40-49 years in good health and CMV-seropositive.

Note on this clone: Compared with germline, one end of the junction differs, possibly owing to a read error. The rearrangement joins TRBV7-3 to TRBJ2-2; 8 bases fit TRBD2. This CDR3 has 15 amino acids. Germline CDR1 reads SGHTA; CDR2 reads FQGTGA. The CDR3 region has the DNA TGTGCCAGCAGCCATAGCGGGATGGGCACCGGGGAGTTGTTTTTT. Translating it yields CASSHSGMGTGELFF.

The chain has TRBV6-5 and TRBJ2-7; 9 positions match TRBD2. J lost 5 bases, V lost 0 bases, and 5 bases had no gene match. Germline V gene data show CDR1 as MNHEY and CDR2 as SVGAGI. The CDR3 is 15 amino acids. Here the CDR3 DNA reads TGTGCCAGCAGTTACTCGAGCCTAGCGGGGCACGAGCAGTACTTC. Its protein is CASSYSSLAGHEQYF.

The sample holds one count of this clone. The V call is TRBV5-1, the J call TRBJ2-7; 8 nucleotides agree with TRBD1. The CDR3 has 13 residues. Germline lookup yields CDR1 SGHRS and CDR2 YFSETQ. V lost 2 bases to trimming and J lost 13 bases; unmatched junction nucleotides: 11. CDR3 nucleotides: TGCGCCAGCAGCTTAGGACAGGGAGAATGGATTTACTTC. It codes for CASSLGQGEWIYF.

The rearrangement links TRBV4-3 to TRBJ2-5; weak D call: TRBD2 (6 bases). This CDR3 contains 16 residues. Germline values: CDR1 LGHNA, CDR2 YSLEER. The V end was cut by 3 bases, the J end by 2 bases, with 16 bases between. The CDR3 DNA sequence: TGCGCCAGCAGCCAGAGCCTTGGTGGGGGGCAAGAGACCCAGTACTTC. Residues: CASSQSLGGGQETQYF.